This TCR beta chain was observed in a study of T-cell memory formation after mild COVID-19. Study-level background: TCR clusters mostly belonged to single donors.

Study-wide findings and caveats: For contracting clones, CD4+ ones sat mainly in CM and EM, CD8+ in EMRA. Balance between CD4 and CD8 was seen in clones contracting day 15 to 85, and a CD4+ lean was seen in later expanders.

V gave up 4 bases and J gave up 3 bases, with 12 bases separating them. The CDR3 consists of 14 residues. Germline V CDR1 and CDR2: MGHDK, SYGVNS. Constant-segment primers and 5'RACE yielded cDNA libraries for TCR alpha and TCR beta, each carrying sample barcodes and UMIs. TCRdb ran MiXCR on the 5' RACE reads and lists one entry per CDR3 protein. The table lists about 560,000 distinct CDR3 sequences, 15% to 20% of them singletons. Turning to this clonotype: What it binds is not known.

The clonotype comes from an adult woman who had mild COVID-19 (a few samples of this study predate the infection). Cell type and time point are not known. Sequenced material: PBMCs or a T cell subset sorted from them (not recorded which). The chain joins TRBV25-1 to TRBJ1-1; no clear D gene. Written as DNA, the CDR3 is TGTGCCAGCAGTGGGCGGGGATCGGACACTGAAGCTTTCTTT. Translation gives CASSGRGSDTEAFF.